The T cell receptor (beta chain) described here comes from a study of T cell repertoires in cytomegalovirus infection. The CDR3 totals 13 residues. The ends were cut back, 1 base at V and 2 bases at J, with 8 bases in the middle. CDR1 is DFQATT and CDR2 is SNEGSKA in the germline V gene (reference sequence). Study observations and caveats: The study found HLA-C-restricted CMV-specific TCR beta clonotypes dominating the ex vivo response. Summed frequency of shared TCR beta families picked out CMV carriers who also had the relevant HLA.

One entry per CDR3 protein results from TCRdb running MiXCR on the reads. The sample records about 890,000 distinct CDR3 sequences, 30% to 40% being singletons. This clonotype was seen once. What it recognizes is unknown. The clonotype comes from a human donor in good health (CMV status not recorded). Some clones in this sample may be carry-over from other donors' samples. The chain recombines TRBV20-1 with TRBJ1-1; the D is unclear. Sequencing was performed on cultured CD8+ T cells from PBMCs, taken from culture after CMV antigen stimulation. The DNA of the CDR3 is TGCAGTGCTAGAGCTATCAGCAACACTGAAGCTTTCTTT. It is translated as CSARAISNTEAFF.